This paragraph covers one T cell receptor beta chain sequence. The entry originates in a study of T cell changes during pregnancy in multiple sclerosis. TCRdb's copy holds only in-frame clones and misses some; the assay was immunoSEQ multiplex PCR. The data contain more than 65,000 clones, more than 90% of them singletons. The V gene end was trimmed by 5 bases and the J gene end by 0 bases; junction bases not matched to a gene: 12. From germline, CDR1 is SGHTA and CDR2 FQGTGA. CDR3 length: 17 amino acids. The receptor's source is a female donor with multiple sclerosis, enrolled in a pregnancy study. This material consisted of peripheral blood, taken in the first trimester of pregnancy. The chain combines TRBV7-3 with TRBJ1-1, with 7 bases aligning to TRBD1. In DNA form, the CDR3 reads TGTGCCAGCAGCGCCTCCGGGACAGCTAACATGAACACTGAAGCTTTCTTT. Translation: CASSASGTANMNTEAFF.